The 21 T cell receptor beta chains in this list originate from one sample, sequenced in a study of CD8+ T cells in alopecia areata. Once RNA had been extracted, it was reverse transcribed into cDNA to act as the sequencing template. TCRdb's table, derived via immunoSEQ multiplex PCR, lists solely in-frame clones and lacks some. The sample consists of 90,000 to 130,000 clones, less than 75% of them appearing once. Documented treatment: oral pan-JAK inhibitor, 5-10 mg twice daily. The sequencing here drew on CD8+ T cells sorted from blood, taken at week 24, from a patient treated with tofacitinib. The receptors derive from a human donor with alopecia areata.

This chain links TRBV4-2 with TRBJ1-2, with D perhaps TRBD1 (5 bases). Between the trimmed V and J ends, which lost 0 bases and 4 bases, there was a span of 12 bases. Per the germline V gene, CDR1 is LGHNA and CDR2 is YNFKEQ. The CDR3 is made up of 15 amino acids. This CDR3 is CASSQEAGQAYGYTF. CDR3 DNA: TGTGCCAGCAGCCAAGAGGCAGGGCAGGCCTATGGCTACACCTTC.

The rearrangement uses TRBV29-1 and TRBJ1-1; TRBD1 matches at 8 bases. CDR1 and CDR2 from the germline V gene are SQVTM and ANQGSEA. This CDR3 is built from 16 residues. V shed 6 bases and J 0 bases; nucleotides not matched to a gene: 12. The CDR3 nucleotides read TGCAGCGTCTTCCGCCCGACAGGGGCCATGAACACTGAAGCTTTCTTT. Amino acids: CSVFRPTGAMNTEAFF.

V and J are TRBV4-2 and TRBJ2-2, with TRBD2 matching 11 bases. The germline CDR1 and CDR2 sequences are LGHNA and YNFKEQ. Trimming cost V 1 base and J 4 bases; bases outside gene matches: 8. This CDR3 is 18 amino acids long. CDR3 DNA: TGTGCCAGCAGCCAAGCACTAGCGGGGGTCGGTTCCACCGGGGAGCTGTTTTTT. Amino acid sequence: CASSQALAGVGSTGELFF.

V is TRBV4-3 and J is TRBJ1-1; 7 bases agree with TRBD1. The ends lost 2 bases at V and 3 bases at J; junction bases unmatched: 6. The length of the CDR3 is 15 residues. CDR1 is LGHNA and CDR2 is YSLEER in the germline V gene. CDR3 region: CASSQLTGAHTEAFF. CDR3 nucleotides: TGCGCCAGCAGCCAACTAACAGGGGCCCACACTGAAGCTTTCTTT.

The genes are TRBV5-1 and TRBJ1-1; the D gene is possibly TRBD1 (5 bases). Trimming left V 1 base short and J 1 base short, with 8 bases between. Germline V CDR1 and CDR2: SGHRS, YFSETQ. This CDR3 is 14 amino acids long. CDR3 in DNA: TGCGCCAGCAGCTTGTGGGGGACGAACACTGAAGCTTTCTTT. Translated: CASSLWGTNTEAFF.

This chain uses TRBV27 with TRBJ2-5; 7 bases agree with TRBD1. This CDR3 comprises 16 residues. Looked up from germline, CDR1 is MNHEY and CDR2 is SMNVEV (reference sequence). J lost 5 bases, V lost 4 bases, and 13 bases had no gene match. The chain's CDR3 is CASSSLPGQSLETQYF. The CDR3 DNA sequence: TGTGCCAGCAGTTCGCTGCCGGGACAGTCCCTGGAGACCCAGTACTTC.

For the CDR3, the DNA is TGTGCCAGCAGTTATGGAAGCGGGGGGGCCTACAATGAGCAGTTCTTC. This codes for CASSYGSGGAYNEQFF. The chain links TRBV13 to TRBJ2-1; 10 bases align to TRBD2. The CDR3 runs 16 residues. Trimming cost V 6 bases and J 2 bases; bases outside gene matches: 7. From germline, CDR1 is PRHDT and CDR2 FYEKMQ (reference sequence).

The chain uses TRBV7-8 and TRBJ1-3, with a weak D call TRBD1 (5 bases). CDR1 SGHVS and CDR2 FQNEAQ come from the germline V gene. This CDR3 region has 16 residues. The V end lost 5 bases, the J end lost 2 bases, and 16 bases lay between the germline ends. CDR3 coding DNA: TGTGCCAGCAGCCCACGAACCGGGGACCCTGGAAACACCATATATTTT. Encoded protein: CASSPRTGDPGNTIYF.

In its sample, this clone was seen a few times. This rearrangement joins TRBV13 to TRBJ2-7; D is possibly TRBD2 (6 bases). Between the trimmed V and J ends, which lost 5 bases and 3 bases, there was a span of 17 bases. CDR3 length: 15 amino acids. In germline, CDR1 is PRHDT, CDR2 FYEKMQ (reference sequence). DNA of the CDR3: TGTGCCAGCAGCGGCCGACTAGACCTACTCTACGAGCAGTACTTC. It translates to CASSGRLDLLYEQYF.

Only a few counts were recorded for this clone. J is TRBJ2-6 and V is TRBV4-2; TRBD2 agrees at 9 bases. CDR1 is LGHNA, CDR2 YNFKEQ, per germline. Losses at the gene ends were 6 bases for V and 0 bases for J; bases not matched to a gene: 6. The CDR3 contains 17 residues. In DNA, the CDR3 is TGTGCCAGCAGAGGGCGGGGGGGCCTCTCTGGGGCCAACGTCCTGACTTTC. This translates into CASRGRGGLSGANVLTF.

This clone was seen a few times. The gene calls are TRBV11-2 and TRBJ2-7; D may be TRBD2 (7 bases). Trimming pared 1 base from V and 5 bases from J, leaving 12 bases between. In germline, CDR1 is SGHAT, CDR2 FQNNGV. There are 14 residues in the CDR3. CDR3 nucleotides: TGTGCCAGCAGCTTAGGAGGGGGGGGAAACGAGCAGTACTTC. It translates to CASSLGGGGNEQYF.

The rearrangement uses TRBV2 and TRBJ2-3; D gene unclear. Germline values: CDR1 SNHLY, CDR2 FYNNEI. The CDR3 is 12 residues long. V lost 3 bases and J 4 bases, leaving 5 bases between the germline ends. The CDR3 region is CASSDTADTQYF. The DNA for the CDR3 is TGTGCCAGCAGTGACACAGCAGATACGCAGTATTTT.

The chain combines TRBV2 with TRBJ2-2; 10 nucleotides agree with TRBD1. V gave up 8 bases and J gave up 4 bases; unmatched junction bases: 7. The CDR3 has 15 amino acids. CDR1 and CDR2 from the germline V gene are SNHLY and FYNNEI. The CDR3 region is CASGTGAFSTGELFF. CDR3 coding DNA: TGTGCCAGCGGGACAGGGGCCTTTTCCACCGGGGAGCTGTTTTTT.

This chain joins TRBV15 and TRBJ2-5; D is uncertain. CDR1 LNHNV and CDR2 YYDKDF come from the germline V gene (reference sequence). Between the trimmed V and J ends, which lost 1 base and 5 bases, there was a span of 14 bases. The CDR3 consists of 15 residues. As DNA, the CDR3 is TGTGCCACCAGCAGAGGTCCGCTCGTTTTGGAGACCCAGTACTTC. Protein: CATSRGPLVLETQYF.

The count of this clone is one. The chain recombines TRBV6-1 with TRBJ1-5, with D unresolved. This CDR3 comprises 16 residues. Deletions cut 1 base from V and 1 base from J, with 11 bases between. Germline assignment: CDR1 MNHNS and CDR2 SASEGT. CDR3 coding DNA: TGTGCCAGCAGTGAAGAAATTTCGGGGAGCAATCAGCCCCAGCATTTT. Protein sequence: CASSEEISGSNQPQHF.

This sequence joins TRBV15 and TRBJ1-1; 7 bases align to TRBD1. This CDR3 is 14 amino acids long. V gave up 8 bases and J gave up 3 bases; unmatched junction bases: 9. Germline CDR1 LNHNV, CDR2 YYDKDF (reference sequence). DNA of the CDR3: TGTGCCACCGTCTCGGGCAGGGGGGACACTGAAGCTTTCTTT. It specifies CATVSGRGDTEAFF.

The V and J genes are TRBV7-6 and TRBJ2-1; possible D gene TRBD1, 5 bases. The V gene lost 0 bases and the J gene lost 9 bases, with 9 bases spanning the gap. Germline CDR1 and CDR2: SGHVS and FNYEAQ. This CDR3 contains 13 residues. The CDR3 nucleotides read TGTGCCAGCAGCTTAGCAGGGGTCGGTGAGCAGTTCTTC. Translating gives CASSLAGVGEQFF.

This chain connects TRBV29-1 to TRBJ1-1; D perhaps matches TRBD1 (5 bases). Trimming removed 2 bases from V and 0 bases from J, with 13 bases in between. Germline-derived CDR1 and CDR2 are SQVTM and ANQGSEA. The CDR3 contains 15 residues. CDR3 in amino acids: CSVETPGPLNTEAFF. The DNA for the CDR3 is TGCAGCGTTGAAACCCCGGGACCCCTGAACACTGAAGCTTTCTTT.

In its sample, this clone was seen a few times. The genes are TRBV9 and TRBJ2-1, with D perhaps given as TRBD1 or TRBD2 (5 bases each). With 4 bases removed from V and 12 bases from J, the gap between germline ends came to 14 bases. Germline CDR1 SGDLS, CDR2 YYNGEE. CDR3 length: 12 residues. The CDR3 nucleotides are TGTGCCAGCAGCCCCTCGAGGGGCCGGCAGTTCTTC. It encodes CASSPSRGRQFF.

The rearrangement links TRBV2 to TRBJ2-7; 7 nucleotides line up with TRBD2. Trimming cost V 10 bases and J 4 bases; bases outside gene matches: 10. Germline CDR1 and CDR2: SNHLY and FYNNEI. The CDR3 sequence is 13 residues long. CDR3 in amino acids: CAIPLGGEYEQYF. The CDR3 DNA is TGTGCCATCCCCCTGGGAGGGGAGTACGAGCAGTACTTC.

V is TRBV29-1 and J is TRBJ2-2; 7 positions match TRBD1. There are 16 residues in the CDR3. Trimming removed 6 bases from V and 2 bases from J; junction bases left unmatched: 12. Germline V lookup: CDR1 SQVTM, CDR2 ANQGSEA. The CDR3 DNA follows: TGCAGCGTCTCCCCCCCGGGACAGACAAACACCGGGGAGCTGTTTTTT. The encoded protein is CSVSPPGQTNTGELFF.